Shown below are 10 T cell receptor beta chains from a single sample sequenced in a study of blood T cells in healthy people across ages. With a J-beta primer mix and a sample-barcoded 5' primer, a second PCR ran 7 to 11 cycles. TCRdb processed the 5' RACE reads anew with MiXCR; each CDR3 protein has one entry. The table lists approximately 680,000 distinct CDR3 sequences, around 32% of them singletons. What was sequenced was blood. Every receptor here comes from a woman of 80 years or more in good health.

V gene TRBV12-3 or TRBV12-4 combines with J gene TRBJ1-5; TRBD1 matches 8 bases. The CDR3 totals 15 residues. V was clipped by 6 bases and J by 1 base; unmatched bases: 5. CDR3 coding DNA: TGTGCCAGCAGCTACCGACAGGGGAGCAATCAGCCCCAGCATTTT. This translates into CASSYRQGSNQPQHF.

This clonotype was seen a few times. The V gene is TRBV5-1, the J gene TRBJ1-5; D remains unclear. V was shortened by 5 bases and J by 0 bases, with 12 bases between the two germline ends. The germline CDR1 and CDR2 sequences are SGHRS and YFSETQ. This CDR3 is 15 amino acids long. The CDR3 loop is CASRPTENSNQPQHF. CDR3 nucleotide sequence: TGCGCCAGCAGGCCTACAGAAAATAGCAATCAGCCCCAGCATTTT.

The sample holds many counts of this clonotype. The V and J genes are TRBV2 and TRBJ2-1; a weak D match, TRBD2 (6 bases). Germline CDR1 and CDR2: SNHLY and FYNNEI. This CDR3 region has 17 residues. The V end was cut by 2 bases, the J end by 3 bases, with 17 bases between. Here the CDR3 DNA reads TGTGCCAGCAGTGAATTGGCCCGGACTAATCACTACAATGAGCAGTTCTTC. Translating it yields CASSELARTNHYNEQFF.

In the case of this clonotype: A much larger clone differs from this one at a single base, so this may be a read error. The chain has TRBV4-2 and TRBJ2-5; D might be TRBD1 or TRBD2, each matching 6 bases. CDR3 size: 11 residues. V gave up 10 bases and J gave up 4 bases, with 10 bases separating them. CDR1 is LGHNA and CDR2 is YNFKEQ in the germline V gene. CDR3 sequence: CATGGGETQYF. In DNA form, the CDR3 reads TGTGCCACCGGAGGGGGAGAGACCCAGTACTTC.

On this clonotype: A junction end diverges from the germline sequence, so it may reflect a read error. The CDR3 loop reads CASNLTRATDTQYF. DNA of the CDR3: TGTGCCAGCAACTTAACCAGGGCCACAGATACGCAGTATTTT. The J gene is TRBJ2-3, the V gene TRBV11-2, with D maybe TRBD1 (5 bases). The CDR3 totals 14 residues. Looked up from germline, CDR1 is SGHAT and CDR2 is FQNNGV.

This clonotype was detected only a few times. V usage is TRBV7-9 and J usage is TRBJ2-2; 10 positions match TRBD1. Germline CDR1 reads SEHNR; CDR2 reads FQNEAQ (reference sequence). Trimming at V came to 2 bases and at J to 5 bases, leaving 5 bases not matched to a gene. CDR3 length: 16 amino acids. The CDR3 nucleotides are TGTGCCAGCAGCTTATCGACAGGGGGCAGTACCGGGGAGCTGTTTTTT. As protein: CASSLSTGGSTGELFF.

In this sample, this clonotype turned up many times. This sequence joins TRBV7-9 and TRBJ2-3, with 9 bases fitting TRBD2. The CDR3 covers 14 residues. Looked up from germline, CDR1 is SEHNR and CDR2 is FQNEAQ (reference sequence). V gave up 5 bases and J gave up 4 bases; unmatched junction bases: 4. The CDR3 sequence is CASSRGGASDTQYF. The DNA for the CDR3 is TGTGCCAGCAGCCGCGGGGGGGCATCAGATACGCAGTATTTT.

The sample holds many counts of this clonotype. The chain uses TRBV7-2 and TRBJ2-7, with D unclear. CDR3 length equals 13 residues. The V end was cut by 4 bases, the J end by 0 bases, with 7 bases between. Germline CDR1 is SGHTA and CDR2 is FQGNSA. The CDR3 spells CASSYSLSYEQYF. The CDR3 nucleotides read TGTGCCAGCAGCTACTCCCTCTCCTACGAGCAGTACTTC.

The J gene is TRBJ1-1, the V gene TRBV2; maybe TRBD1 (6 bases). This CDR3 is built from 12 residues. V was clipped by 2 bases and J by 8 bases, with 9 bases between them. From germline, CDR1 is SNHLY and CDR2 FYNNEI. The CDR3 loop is CASSEPTGEAFF. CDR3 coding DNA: TGTGCCAGCAGTGAACCGACAGGCGAAGCTTTCTTT. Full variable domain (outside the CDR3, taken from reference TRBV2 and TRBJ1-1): EPEVTQTPSHQVTQMGQEVILRCVPISNHLYFYWYRQILGQKVEFLVSFYNNEISEKSEIFDDQFSVERPDGSNFTLKIRSTKLEDSAMYFCASSEPTGEAFFGQGTRLTVV.

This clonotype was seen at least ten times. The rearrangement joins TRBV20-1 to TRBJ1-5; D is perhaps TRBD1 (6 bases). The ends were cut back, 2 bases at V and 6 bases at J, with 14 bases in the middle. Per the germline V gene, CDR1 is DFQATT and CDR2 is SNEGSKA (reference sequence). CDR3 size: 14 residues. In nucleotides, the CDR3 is TGCAGTGCTAGACGACAGGTTGATATTCAGCCCCAGCATTTT. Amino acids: CSARRQVDIQPQHF.